The following is a T cell receptor (beta chain) sequence with its context. Its target is not known. People who had autoimmune disease history or systemic immunosuppression were excluded. This sample stems from a study of OX40 agonist ivuxolimab in advanced cancers. Study-level information: Antecedent anti-PD-1, anti-PD-L1 or anti-CTLA-4 therapy was permissible, with roughly 36% having received some. Points from the study as a whole: CD8+ T cells were the subset that, on average, had more expanded clones than CD4+.

Sequencing used immunoSEQ multiplex PCR; TCRdb keeps in-frame clones, though not all of them. The sample has 67,000 or so clones, about 85% seen once. The V and J ends lost 0 bases and 2 bases respectively, with 17 bases between them. This CDR3 comprises 18 residues. CDR1 is LGHNT and CDR2 is FRNRAP in the germline V gene. Sequenced here: CD4+ or CD8+ T cells sorted from blood, sampled in a trial of the OX40 agonist ivuxolimab. This chain links TRBV12-5 with TRBJ1-5, with TRBD1 as a possible D gene (5 bases). This clonotype originated in an adult with an advanced solid tumor such as melanoma, head and neck, liver or kidney cancer. The CDR3 DNA sequence: TGTGCTAGTGGTTTGGTCCCTGGGGGGACCGCATGCAATCAGCCCCAGCATTTT. It is translated as CASGLVPGGTACNQPQHF.